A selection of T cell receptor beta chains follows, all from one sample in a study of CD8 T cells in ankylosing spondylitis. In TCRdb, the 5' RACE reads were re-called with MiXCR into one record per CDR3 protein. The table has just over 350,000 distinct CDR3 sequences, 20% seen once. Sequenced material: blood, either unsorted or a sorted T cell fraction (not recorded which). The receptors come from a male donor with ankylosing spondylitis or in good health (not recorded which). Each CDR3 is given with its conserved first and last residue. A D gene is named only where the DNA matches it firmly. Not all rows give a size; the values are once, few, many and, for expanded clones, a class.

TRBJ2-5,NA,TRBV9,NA,CASSVAGFQETQYF,TGTGCCAGCAGCGTCGCAGGGTTCCAAGAGACCCAGTACTTC
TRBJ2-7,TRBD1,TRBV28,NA,CATATGVGTYEQYF,TGTGCCACAGCAACAGGGGTCGGAACCTACGAGCAGTACTTC
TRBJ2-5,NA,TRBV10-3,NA,CAISEGVGEGETQYF,TGTGCCATCAGTGAGGGGGTCGGGGAAGGCGAGACCCAGTACTTC
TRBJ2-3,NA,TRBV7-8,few,CASSPHAGIADTQYF,TGTGCCAGCAGCCCCCACGCAGGGATCGCAGATACGCAGTATTTT
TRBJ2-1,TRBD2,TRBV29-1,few,CSVVAVSGVTFYHEQFF,TGCAGCGTTGTGGCGGTGAGCGGGGTGACTTTTTACCATGAGCAGTTCTTC
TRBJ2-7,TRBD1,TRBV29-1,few,CSVVRPGGYEQYF,TGCAGCGTTGTTCGGCCAGGGGGCTACGAGCAGTACTTC
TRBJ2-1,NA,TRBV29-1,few,CSLRVSSYNEQFF,TGCAGCCTCCGGGTCAGCTCCTACAATGAGCAGTTCTTC
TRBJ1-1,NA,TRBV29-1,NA,CSAQGYTEAFF,TGCAGCGCCCAGGGTTACACTGAAGCTTTCTTT
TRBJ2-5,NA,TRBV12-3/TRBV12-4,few,CASSPAGAVETQYF,TGTGCCAGCAGCCCTGCCGGCGCCGTGGAGACCCAGTACTTC
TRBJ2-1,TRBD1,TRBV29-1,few,CSVSPGQAYNEQFF,TGCAGCGTATCTCCGGGACAGGCGTACAATGAGCAGTTCTTC
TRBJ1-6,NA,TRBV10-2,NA,CASTPDSHNSPLHF,TGCGCCAGCACTCCGGACAGCCATAATTCACCCCTCCACTTT
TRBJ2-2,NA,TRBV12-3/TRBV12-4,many,CASSPTAGELFF,TGCGCCAGCAGCCCCACTGCTGGGGAGCTGTTTTTT
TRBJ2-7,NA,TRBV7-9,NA,CASSSPLGGAYEQYF,TGTGCCAGCAGCTCCCCCTTGGGGGGTGCGTACGAGCAGTACTTC
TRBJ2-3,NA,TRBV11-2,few,CASSLEGPGGTDTQYF,TGTGCCAGCAGCTTAGAGGGGCCCGGGGGCACAGATACGCAGTATTTT
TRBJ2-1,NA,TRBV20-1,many,CSARDRSSNEQFF,TGCAGTGCTAGAGATAGATCCAGCAATGAGCAGTTCTTC
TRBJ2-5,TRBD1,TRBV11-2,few,CASKRTGQETQYF,TGTGCCAGCAAACGGACAGGTCAAGAGACCCAGTACTTC
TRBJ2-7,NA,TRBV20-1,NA,CSAGGWTNYEQYF,TGCAGTGCAGGGGGCTGGACTAACTACGAGCAGTACTTC
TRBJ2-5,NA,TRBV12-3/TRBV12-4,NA,CASRTRKQETQYF,TGTGCCAGCAGGACCCGGAAGCAAGAGACCCAGTACTTC
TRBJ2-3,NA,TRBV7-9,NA,CASSLDLSGTQYF,TGTGCCAGCAGCTTAGATCTTTCAGGCACGCAGTATTTT
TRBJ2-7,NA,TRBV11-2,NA,CASSPSPGTASYEQYF,TGTGCCAGCAGCCCTAGTCCAGGGACGGCCTCCTACGAGCAGTACTTC
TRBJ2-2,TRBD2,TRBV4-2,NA,CASSPVGLAVIQLPMNTGELFF,TGTGCCAGCAGCCCCGTTGGACTAGCGGTAATACAGCTACCGATGAACACCGGGGAGCTGTTTTTT
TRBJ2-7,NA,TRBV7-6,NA,CASSLSWGPSYEQYF,TGTGCCAGCAGCTTATCCTGGGGTCCCTCCTACGAGCAGTACTTC
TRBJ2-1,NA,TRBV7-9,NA,CASSWGEAPVEQFF,TGTGCCAGCAGCTGGGGCGAGGCCCCTGTGGAGCAGTTCTTC
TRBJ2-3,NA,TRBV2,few,CASGRDSSDTQYF,TGTGCCAGCGGAAGGGACTCTTCAGATACGCAGTATTTT
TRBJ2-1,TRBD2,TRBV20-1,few,CSASSGGSYNEQFF,TGCAGTGCTAGCTCGGGGGGCTCCTACAATGAGCAGTTCTTC
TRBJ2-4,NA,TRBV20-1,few,CSARDQMPGAKNIQYF,TGCAGTGCTAGAGATCAGATGCCCGGGGCCAAAAACATTCAGTACTTC
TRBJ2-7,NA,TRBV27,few,CATSVRGPYEQYF,TGTGCCACCTCCGTAAGGGGCCCCTACGAGCAGTACTTC
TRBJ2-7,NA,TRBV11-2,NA,CASSFGRLGEQYF,TGTGCCAGCAGCTTTGGGAGGCTTGGCGAGCAGTACTTC
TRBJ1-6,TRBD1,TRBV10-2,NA,CATTTRDRENSPLHF,TGCGCCACTACCACCCGGGACAGGGAAAATTCACCCCTCCACTTT
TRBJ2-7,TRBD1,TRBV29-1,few,CSVWTGDYEQYF,TGCAGCGTTTGGACAGGGGACTACGAGCAGTACTTC
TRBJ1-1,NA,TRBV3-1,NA,CASSHGLEGFPEAFF,TGTGCCAGCAGCCATGGTTTGGAGGGCTTCCCTGAAGCTTTCTTT
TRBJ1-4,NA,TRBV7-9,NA,CASSLDAGRDEKLFF,TGTGCCAGCAGCTTAGATGCAGGGCGGGACGAAAAACTGTTTTTT
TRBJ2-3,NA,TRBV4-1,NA,CASSQVDGADTQYF,TGCGCCAGCAGCCAAGTGGACGGGGCAGATACGCAGTATTTT
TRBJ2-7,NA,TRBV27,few,CASRPIEALYEQYF,TGTGCCAGCAGACCGATAGAGGCCCTATACGAGCAGTACTTC
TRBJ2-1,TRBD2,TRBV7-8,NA,CASSRTSGFYNEQFF,TGTGCCAGCAGCCGAACTAGCGGGTTCTACAATGAGCAGTTCTTC
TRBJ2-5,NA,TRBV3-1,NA,CASSPSEGPVVQETQYF,TGTGCCAGCAGCCCCTCGGAGGGGCCAGTCGTCCAAGAGACCCAGTACTTC
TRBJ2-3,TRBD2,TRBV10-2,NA,CASSARIGLTRVSGGDLDTQYF,TGCGCCAGCAGTGCTAGAATCGGACTCACCCGGGTTAGCGGGGGGGACCTAGATACGCAGTATTTT
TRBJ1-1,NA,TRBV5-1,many,CASSFVENTEAFF,TGCGCCAGCAGCTTTGTAGAGAACACTGAAGCTTTCTTT
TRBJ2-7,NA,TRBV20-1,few,CSAIGAGYYEQYF,TGCAGTGCTATAGGGGCAGGCTACTACGAGCAGTACTTC
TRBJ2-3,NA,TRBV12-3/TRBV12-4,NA,CASSLIPGFTDTQYF,TGTGCCAGCAGTTTAATCCCAGGGTTCACAGATACGCAGTATTTT
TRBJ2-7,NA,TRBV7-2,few,CASSPTTPIHEQYF,TGTGCCAGCAGCCCAACCACACCTATCCACGAGCAGTACTTC
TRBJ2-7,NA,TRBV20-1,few,CSAPPHGEPPYEQYF,TGCAGTGCTCCCCCCCACGGGGAACCCCCCTACGAGCAGTACTTC
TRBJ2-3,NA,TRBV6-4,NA,CASREGALHTDTQYF,TGTGCCAGCAGAGAGGGAGCACTTCACACAGATACGCAGTATTTT
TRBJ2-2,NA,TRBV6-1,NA,CASSEAPGPFDTGELFF,TGTGCCAGCAGTGAAGCGCCGGGTCCGTTCGACACCGGGGAGCTGTTTTTT
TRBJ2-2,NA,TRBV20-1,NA,CCARDRAGPPLHGELFF,TGCTGTGCTAGAGATCGGGCTGGGCCGCCGTTACACGGGGAGCTGTTTTTT
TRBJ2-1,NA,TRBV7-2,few,CASSLAGASAGISYNEQFF,TGTGCCAGCAGCTTAGCCGGGGCTAGCGCCGGTATCTCCTACAATGAGCAGTTCTTC
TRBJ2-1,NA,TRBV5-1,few,CASSLAGSGEQFF,TGCGCCAGCAGCTTGGCGGGGTCAGGTGAGCAGTTCTTC
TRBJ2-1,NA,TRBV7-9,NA,CASRDRTGLNEQFF,TGTGCCAGCAGAGACCGGACCGGGCTCAATGAGCAGTTCTTC
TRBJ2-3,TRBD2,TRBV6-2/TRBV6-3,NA,CASSSWAWATGGSSTDTQYF,TGTGCCAGCAGTTCCTGGGCCTGGGCCACGGGGGGGTCTAGCACAGATACGCAGTATTTT
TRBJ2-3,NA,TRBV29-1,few,CSVEEGRSTDTQYF,TGCAGCGTTGAAGAGGGTCGATCCACAGATACGCAGTATTTT
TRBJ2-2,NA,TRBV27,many,CASSFGPLSRELFF,TGTGCCAGCAGTTTTGGGCCCCTGAGCAGGGAGCTGTTTTTT
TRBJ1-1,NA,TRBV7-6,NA,CASSFGPWGTEAFF,TGTGCCAGCAGCTTTGGCCCATGGGGCACTGAAGCTTTCTTT
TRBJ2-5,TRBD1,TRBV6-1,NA,CASSEYRGTETQYF,TGTGCCAGCAGTGAATACAGGGGAACCGAGACCCAGTACTTC
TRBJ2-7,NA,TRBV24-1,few,CATSEGNYEQYF,TGTGCCACCAGTGAAGGAAACTACGAGCAGTACTTC
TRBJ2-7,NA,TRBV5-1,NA,CASSARQGGDEQYF,TGCGCCAGCAGCGCCAGACAGGGAGGGGACGAGCAGTACTTC
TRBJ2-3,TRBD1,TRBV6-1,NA,CASRQQGAADTQYF,TGTGCCAGCAGACAACAGGGGGCCGCAGATACGCAGTATTTT
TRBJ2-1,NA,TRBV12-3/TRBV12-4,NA,CASSPPLINEQFF,TGTGCCAGCAGTCCCCCTCTCATCAATGAGCAGTTCTTC
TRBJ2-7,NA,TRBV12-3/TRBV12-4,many,CASSQTGRGGYEQYF,TGTGCCAGCAGCCAGACAGGCCGCGGTGGCTACGAGCAGTACTTC
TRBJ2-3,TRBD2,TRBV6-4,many,CASSERGGTDTQYF,TGTGCCAGCAGTGAGCGGGGGGGCACAGATACGCAGTATTTT
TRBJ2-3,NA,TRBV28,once,CASTRPGGMGGTQYF,TGTGCCAGCACCAGGCCCGGAGGGATGGGAGGTACGCAGTATTTT